The rows below give T cell receptor beta chains drawn from one sample of a study of CD8+ T cells in alopecia areata. TCRdb's copy holds only in-frame clones and misses some; the assay was immunoSEQ multiplex PCR. The top ten clones hold about 9.5% of a sample with 150,000 to 200,000 clones, roughly half of them seen once. This specimen consisted of CD8+ T cells sorted from blood, obtained at week 52, from a patient treated with tofacitinib. These TCRs come from a human donor with alopecia areata. Each CDR3 is given with its conserved first and last residue. The D gene is left open where the match is weak. The size field is filled for only some rows; it gives once, few, many or a size class.

>-|TRBV5-4|-|TRBJ2-5
CASSQGTRAETQYF
TGTGCCAGCAGCCAAGGGACTCGAGCGGAGACCCAGTACTTC
>-|TRBV4-2|TRBD2|TRBJ2-7
CASSPGSGASYEQYF
TGTGCCAGCAGCCCTGGAAGCGGGGCCTCCTACGAGCAGTACTTC
>-|TRBV5-6|-|TRBJ1-1
CASSLRARPNTEAFF
TGTGCCAGCAGCTTGAGGGCCAGACCGAACACTGAAGCTTTCTTT
>-|TRBV15|TRBD2|TRBJ2-7
CATSRASAGGSYEQYF
TGTGCCACCAGCAGAGCGAGCGCCGGGGGGAGCTACGAGCAGTACTTC
>-|TRBV7-3|-|TRBJ2-1
CASSLTARVDEQFF
TGTGCCAGCAGCTTAACAGCCAGGGTCGATGAGCAGTTCTTC
>few|TRBV4-2|TRBD1|TRBJ1-4
CASSQDPGQGNEKLFF
TGTGCCAGCAGCCAAGACCCGGGACAGGGTAATGAAAAACTGTTTTTT
>-|TRBV6-5|TRBD2|TRBJ2-3
CASSDSSGADTQYF
TGTGCCAGCAGTGACTCTAGCGGGGCAGATACGCAGTATTTT
>once|TRBV2|-|TRBJ1-1
CASSPGPRGAEAFF
TGTGCCAGCAGCCCCGGACCTCGGGGCGCTGAAGCTTTCTTT
>-|TRBV5-6|TRBD1|TRBJ1-4
CASSSWGQGANEKLFF
TGTGCCAGCAGCTCATGGGGACAGGGCGCTAATGAAAAACTGTTTTTT
>-|TRBV5-1|TRBD1|TRBJ1-6
CASSWGQPDSPLHF
TGCGCCAGCAGCTGGGGACAGCCAGATTCACCCCTCCACTTT
>few|TRBV29-1|TRBD1|TRBJ2-3
CSSDRDSDTDTQYF
TGCAGCTCGGACCGGGACAGTGACACAGATACGCAGTATTTT
>-|TRBV4-3|TRBD1|TRBJ2-6
CASSPGTGGSGANVLTF
TGCGCCAGCAGCCCCGGAACAGGGGGTTCTGGGGCCAACGTCCTGACTTTC
>-|TRBV27|-|TRBJ1-6
CASMITQGFGSPLHF
TGTGCCAGCATGATCACTCAGGGATTTGGGTCACCCCTCCACTTT
>-|TRBV6-5|-|TRBJ2-7
CASSYVGEQYF
TGTGCCAGCAGTTACGTCGGAGAGCAGTACTTC
>-|TRBV4-2|TRBD2|TRBJ2-5
CASSPTSGETQYF
TGTGCCAGCAGCCCCACTAGCGGAGAGACCCAGTACTTC
>-|TRBV18|-|TRBJ2-3
CASSPPSFDTQYF
TGTGCCAGCTCACCCCCTAGTTTCGATACGCAGTATTTT
>-|TRBV19|-|TRBJ1-2
CASTPDSYGYTF
TGTGCCAGTACCCCGGACAGCTATGGCTACACCTTC
>-|TRBV25-1|-|TRBJ1-5
CASSIGSNQPQHF
TGTGCCAGTTCCATCGGGAGCAATCAGCCCCAGCATTTT
>-|TRBV29-1|-|TRBJ1-1
CSVQDVVPGGTEAFF
TGCAGCGTCCAGGACGTCGTCCCCGGGGGCACTGAAGCTTTCTTT
>few|TRBV5-1|-|TRBJ1-1
CASSLNTEAFF
TGCGCCAGCAGCTTGAACACTGAAGCTTTCTTT
>few|TRBV29-1|-|TRBJ2-5
CSVGGQYQETQYF
TGCAGCGTGGGTGGCCAGTACCAAGAGACCCAGTACTTC
>-|TRBV12-5|-|TRBJ2-6
CASGLGFPGANVLTF
TGTGCTAGTGGTTTAGGTTTTCCTGGGGCCAACGTCCTGACTTTC
>once|TRBV6-4|-|TRBJ2-1
CASSQGSYNEQFF
TGTGCCAGCAGTCAAGGTTCCTACAATGAGCAGTTCTTC
>-|TRBV10-2|-|TRBJ1-2
CATGGGSRGYTF
TGCGCCACCGGCGGGGGCTCTCGGGGCTACACCTTC
>few|TRBV19|-|TRBJ1-3
CASKPDSSGNTIYF
TGTGCCAGTAAACCGGACAGCTCTGGAAACACCATATATTTT
>-|TRBV5-1|-|TRBJ2-5
CASSLDPEVVETQYF
TGCGCCAGCAGCTTGGACCCGGAGGTCGTAGAGACCCAGTACTTC
>few|TRBV7-2|-|TRBJ2-7
CASSLEQGYEQYF
TGTGCCAGCAGCTTAGAACAGGGCTACGAGCAGTACTTC
>-|TRBV9|TRBD1|TRBJ2-1
CASSVSFQGAGNEQFF
TGTGCCAGCAGCGTAAGTTTCCAGGGGGCAGGTAATGAGCAGTTCTTC
>few|TRBV6-4|TRBD2|TRBJ2-7
CASSYSSGGAYEQYF
TGTGCCAGCAGTTACTCTAGCGGGGGGGCCTACGAGCAGTACTTC
>-|TRBV15|TRBD2|TRBJ2-5
CATSREGEGVVTQYF
TGTGCCACCAGCAGAGAGGGGGAGGGCGTCGTCACCCAGTACTTC
>-|TRBV27|TRBD1|TRBJ2-7
CASSLTDRGVSYEQYF
TGTGCCAGCAGTTTAACGGACAGGGGCGTCTCCTACGAGCAGTACTTC
>-|TRBV13|-|TRBJ1-2
CASSLERSQFMGYTF
TGTGCCAGCAGCTTAGAACGGTCACAATTTATGGGCTACACCTTC
>few|TRBV4-3|-|TRBJ1-6
CASSRAMGSDNSPLHF
TGCGCCAGCAGCCGAGCCATGGGGTCAGATAATTCACCCCTCCACTTT
>few|TRBV12-5|-|TRBJ1-1
CASGFDRDMEAFF
TGTGCTAGTGGTTTCGACCGGGACATGGAAGCTTTCTTT
>few|TRBV9|-|TRBJ2-2
CASSVEGPSTGELFF
TGTGCCAGCAGCGTAGAAGGGCCCTCCACCGGGGAGCTGTTTTTT
>-|TRBV15|-|TRBJ2-5
CATSRGEATKETQYF
TGTGCCACCAGCAGAGGAGAGGCGACTAAAGAGACCCAGTACTTC
>few|TRBV18|TRBD1|TRBJ1-2
CASSETGGDYGYTF
TGTGCCAGCTCAGAGACAGGGGGAGACTATGGCTACACCTTC
>-|TRBV29-1|TRBD1|TRBJ2-5
CSVEGGQGVFQEETQYF
TGCAGCGTTGAAGGAGGACAGGGGGTCTTTCAAGAAGAGACCCAGTACTTC
>-|TRBV7-9|-|TRBJ2-7
CASSFAESYEQYF
TGTGCCAGCAGCTTTGCGGAAAGCTACGAGCAGTACTTC
>-|TRBV2|-|TRBJ1-1
CASSGQQGSNTEAFF
TGTGCCAGCAGCGGACAGCAGGGATCGAACACTGAAGCTTTCTTT
>-|TRBV11-2|-|TRBJ1-4
CASSAGRLGEKLFF
TGTGCCAGCAGCGCCGGGAGGCTAGGAGAAAAACTGTTTTTT
>few|TRBV4-1|-|TRBJ2-7
CASSLSGQYEQYF
TGCGCCAGCAGCCTCAGTGGCCAGTACGAGCAGTACTTC
>-|TRBV27|-|TRBJ1-6
CASSYGRVPSRSPLHF
TGTGCCAGCAGTTATGGGAGGGTCCCGTCACGTTCACCCCTCCACTTT
>-|TRBV5-4|-|TRBJ2-2
CASRPTGNTGELFF
TGCGCCAGCAGACCAACAGGGAACACCGGGGAGCTGTTTTTT
>-|TRBV6-5|TRBD1|TRBJ1-2
CASSLATGDPYTF
TGTGCCAGCAGTTTAGCGACAGGGGATCCCTACACCTTC
>-|TRBV5-4|TRBD1|TRBJ2-5
CASSLTGQGLRETQYF
TGTGCCAGCAGCTTGACGGGACAGGGCTTGAGAGAGACCCAGTACTTC
>-|TRBV7-9|-|TRBJ2-5
CASSWAGAELSSETQYF
TGTGCCAGCAGCTGGGCGGGGGCAGAGTTATCTTCGGAGACCCAGTACTTC
>-|TRBV4-1|-|TRBJ1-5
CASSQAASLSNQPQHF
TGCGCCAGCAGCCAAGCGGCCAGCCTAAGCAATCAGCCCCAGCATTTT
>few|TRBV4-2|-|TRBJ1-6
CASSQGNSYNSPLHF
TGTGCCAGCAGCCAGGGGAACTCCTATAATTCACCCCTCCACTTT
>-|TRBV11-1|-|TRBJ2-7
CASSFVGVSYEQYF
TGTGCCAGCAGCTTTGTCGGGGTCTCCTACGAGCAGTACTTC
>-|TRBV7-9|-|TRBJ2-4
CASTQPGRNIQYF
TGTGCCAGCACCCAACCGGGGCGGAACATTCAGTACTTC
>-|TRBV9|TRBD1|TRBJ2-1
CASSEHRGNEQFF
TGTGCCAGCAGCGAACACAGGGGGAATGAGCAGTTCTTC
>-|TRBV10-3|TRBD1|TRBJ2-7
CAISEGTGKSSYEQYF
TGTGCCATCAGTGAAGGGACAGGGAAAAGCTCCTACGAGCAGTACTTC
>-|TRBV27|-|TRBJ1-4
CASSSRDSNEKLFF
TGTGCCAGCAGTTCCAGGGACTCTAATGAAAAACTGTTTTTT
>few|TRBV10-3|-|TRBJ2-1
CAISGIASGNEQFF
TGTGCCATCAGTGGCATAGCCTCGGGCAATGAGCAGTTCTTC
>-|TRBV19|-|TRBJ1-2
CASSGEGRLYNYGYTF
TGTGCCAGTAGTGGGGAGGGAAGACTTTATAACTATGGCTACACCTTC
>few|TRBV29-1|-|TRBJ1-5
CSVGKGGNQPQHF
TGCAGCGTGGGGAAGGGGGGCAATCAGCCCCAGCATTTT
>-|TRBV9|-|TRBJ1-2
CASSEGVGYGYTF
TGTGCCAGCAGCGAGGGGGTAGGCTATGGCTACACCTTC
>-|TRBV5-4|-|TRBJ1-5
CASSTTGTNQPQHF
TGTGCCAGCAGCACGACAGGAACCAATCAGCCCCAGCATTTT